Sequencing of this TCR beta chain was carried out in a study of human T cells and chemical hapten exposure. MiXCR was run by TCRdb on the RACE reads, yielding one entry per CDR3 protein. The sample has about 160,000 distinct CDR3 sequences, about a quarter seen once. Germline CDR1 SQVTM, CDR2 ANQGSEA. CDR3 length: 12 amino acids. V lost 1 base and J 6 bases, leaving 9 bases between the germline ends. The sample holds a few counts of this clonotype. Time point indicated: patch test 3, about 24 weeks after DPC sensitization. Specified treatment: therapeutic diphenylcyclopropenone sensitization with weekly scalp DPC.

The clonotype originates from a woman aged 18-30 years with alopecia areata. Some clones in this sample may be carry-over from other donors' samples. Here the sequenced sample was whole blood, taken in connection with sensitization to the hapten diphenylcyclopropenone (DPC). The chain links TRBV29-1 to TRBJ1-2, with D possibly TRBD1 on 5 matching bases. The DNA of the CDR3 is TGCAGCGTTGAAGGGGGGGATGATGGCTACACCTTC. This gives the protein CSVEGGDDGYTF.